A single sample gave rise to the 20 T cell receptor beta chains below, sequenced in a study of blood T cell repertoires in COVID-19. Some clones are missing from TCRdb's copy, which holds only in-frame ones; the method was immunoSEQ multiplex PCR. Among about 280,000 clones, 82% were seen once, and the ten largest hold over 4%. The source material was PBMCs or T cells enriched from blood (not recorded which). These receptors came from a middle-aged man who had been exposed to COVID-19.

CDR3 residues: CATSDQDRPTGELFF. CDR3 bases: TGTGCCACCAGTGACCAGGACAGGCCCACCGGGGAGCTGTTTTTT. The chain uses TRBV24-1 and TRBJ2-2, with 7 bases matching TRBD1. This CDR3 has 15 amino acids. Germline V lookup: CDR1 KGHDR, CDR2 SFDVKD. The V segment lost 4 bases and the J segment 4 bases; nucleotides outside the gene matches: 5.

This clone was counted between two and nine times. One junction end disagrees with the germline gene, perhaps due to a read error. The gene calls are TRBV6-1 and TRBJ1-5; D gene ambiguous. This CDR3 spans 14 amino acids. The germline gives CDR1 MNHNS, CDR2 SASEGT. CDR3 sequence: CASRERVGSQPQHF. The CDR3 DNA is TGTGCCAGCCGTGAGAGGGTTGGTAGTCAGCCCCAGCATTTT.

The rearrangement joins TRBV19 to TRBJ2-7; 11 bases agree with TRBD1. There are 14 residues in the CDR3. The V gene end was trimmed by 6 bases and the J gene end by 4 bases; junction bases not matched to a gene: 5. Germline V gene sequence: CDR1 LNHDA, CDR2 SQIVND (reference sequence). Here the CDR3 DNA reads TGTGCCAGTAGCGGGACAGGGGGAGCTTACGAGCAGTACTTC. Amino acids: CASSGTGGAYEQYF.

The CDR3 bases are TGTGCCATCAGTGATTCAGGGATGATTAATCAGCCCCAGCATTTT. Amino acids: CAISDSGMINQPQHF. The chain joins TRBV10-3 to TRBJ1-5, with D possibly being TRBD1 (5 bases). Germline V gene sequence: CDR1 ENHRY, CDR2 SYGVKD. The CDR3 is 15 residues long. V lost 3 bases to trimming and J lost 4 bases, with 13 bases between them.

This clone was picked up one time. The chain is built from TRBV3-1 (or the pseudogene TRBV3-2) and TRBJ1-2; tentatively, D is TRBD1 (6 bases). With 2 bases removed from V and 4 bases from J, the gap between germline ends came to 8 bases. CDR3 length: 13 residues. CDR1 and CDR2 (germline): LGHDT, YNNKEL (reference sequence). CDR3 in amino acids: CASSQLQGYGYTF. CDR3 coding DNA: TGTGCCAGCAGCCAATTACAGGGCTATGGCTACACCTTC.

The chain has TRBV6-5 and TRBJ2-5, with D perhaps matching TRBD1 (6 bases). V was pared by 9 bases and J by 4 bases, with 15 bases between. Germline CDR1 MNHEY, CDR2 SVGAGI. The CDR3 totals 13 residues. The CDR3 DNA sequence: TGTGCCAGTTCCGGAACAGGGCGAGAGACCCAGTACTTC. As protein: CASSGTGRETQYF.

The genes are TRBV10-2 and TRBJ2-2; D remains unclear. Trimming left V 3 bases short and J 10 bases short, with 12 bases between. The CDR3 spans 13 residues. Germline-derived CDR1 and CDR2 are WSHSY and SAAADI. This CDR3 is CASSDMSFAELFF. The CDR3 bases are TGCGCCAGCAGTGACATGAGTTTTGCGGAGCTGTTTTTT.

Here the CDR3 DNA reads TGTGCCAGCAGCAAAGGGGGCAGGGGGCGTGAAAAACTGTTTTTT. Amino acids: CASSKGGRGREKLFF. The gene calls are TRBV7-9 and TRBJ1-4; 8 bases match TRBD1. Germline V gene sequence: CDR1 SEHNR, CDR2 FQNEAQ (reference sequence). The CDR3 length is 15 residues. Trimming took 5 bases from V and 7 from J; bases not matched to a gene: 9. The variable domain in full, completed from reference TRBV7-9 and TRBJ1-4, reads DTGVSQNPRHKITKRGQNVTFRCDPISEHNRLYWYRQTLGQGPEFLTYFQNEAQLEKSRLLSDRFSAERPKGSFSTLEIQRTEQGDSAMYLCASSKGGRGREKLFFGSGTQLSVL.

The J gene is TRBJ1-2, the V gene TRBV6-5, with D perhaps matching TRBD1 (6 bases). The V and J ends lost 4 bases and 5 bases respectively, with 14 bases between them. CDR3 length: 14 residues. Germline V lookup: CDR1 MNHEY, CDR2 SVGAGI. CDR3 coding DNA: TGTGCCAGCAGTTTTGGGGGCTCGAATTATGGCTACACCTTC. Protein product: CASSFGGSNYGYTF.

This clone is a singleton in its sample. The gene calls are TRBV6-2 or TRBV6-3 and TRBJ1-1; the D is unclear. Trimming left V 4 bases short and J 5 bases short, with 14 bases between. Germline V lookup: CDR1 MNHEY, CDR2 SVGEGT. This CDR3 is built from 14 residues. CDR3 nucleotides: TGTGCCAGCAGTTCTCCCACAACGTTTACTGAAGCTTTCTTT. Its protein product is CASSSPTTFTEAFF.

V usage is TRBV5-1 and J usage is TRBJ2-1; TRBD2 matches 9 bases. With 4 bases clipped from V and 6 bases from J, the junction kept 8 bases outside the gene matches. CDR1 and CDR2 from the germline V gene are SGHRS and YFSETQ. The CDR3 has 15 residues. DNA of the CDR3: TGCGCCAGCAGCCATAATAGCGGGAGAGGCAATGAGCAGTTCTTC. As protein: CASSHNSGRGNEQFF.

The chain is built from TRBV5-1 and TRBJ2-2; the match to TRBD1 covers 7 bases. CDR3 length: 17 amino acids. CDR1 is SGHRS and CDR2 is YFSETQ in the germline V gene. V was clipped by 0 bases and J by 0 bases; unmatched bases: 5. CDR3 region: CASSLVGDSSNTGELFF. The CDR3 nucleotides read TGCGCCAGCAGCTTGGTGGGGGACAGTTCGAACACCGGGGAGCTGTTTTTT.

This sequence joins TRBV5-1 and TRBJ1-5; no clear D. Trimming shortened V by 4 bases and J by 2 bases, and 13 bases separated the two germline ends. CDR1 and CDR2 (germline): SGHRS, YFSETQ. This CDR3 region has 15 residues. CDR3 sequence: CASSMTWGGNQPQHF. The CDR3 nucleotides read TGCGCCAGCAGCATGACCTGGGGAGGCAATCAGCCCCAGCATTTT.

The chain carries TRBV20-1 and TRBJ1-6; D is possibly TRBD1 (6 bases). Germline CDR1 is DFQATT and CDR2 is SNEGSKA (reference sequence). V dropped 3 bases and J dropped 0 bases, with 9 bases sitting between them. This CDR3 spans 15 amino acids. The CDR3: CSASQGGSYNSPLHF. The CDR3 DNA reads TGCAGTGCTAGTCAAGGGGGCTCCTATAATTCACCCCTCCACTTT.

The chain employs TRBV27 and TRBJ2-1; the D gene is possibly TRBD1 (6 bases). Deletions cut 5 bases from V and 7 bases from J, with 21 bases between. CDR1 and CDR2 (germline): MNHEY, SMNVEV (reference sequence). The CDR3 sequence is 16 residues long. Here the CDR3 reads CASSHQQGQRGNEQFF. CDR3 nucleotides: TGTGCCAGCAGTCACCAACAGGGCCAAAGGGGAAATGAGCAGTTCTTC.

In this sample, this clone turned up once. The V call is TRBV27, the J call TRBJ2-1; D may be TRBD2 (5 bases). Germline V gene lookup returns CDR1 MNHEY and CDR2 SMNVEV (reference sequence). Trimming took off 7 bases at V and 0 bases at J, with 19 bases between the two ends. The CDR3 consists of 17 residues. The CDR3, as DNA: TGTGCCAGCAAGTTTATATATCGGGGAAGCTCCTACAATGAGCAGTTCTTC. Translated, it gives CASKFIYRGSSYNEQFF.

V is TRBV5-1 and J is TRBJ1-4, with TRBD1 matching over 7 bases. V shed 4 bases and J 5 bases; nucleotides not matched to a gene: 5. This CDR3 comprises 14 residues. Per germline, CDR1 SGHRS and CDR2 YFSETQ. In DNA, the CDR3 is TGCGCCAGCAGCCAGGGACAGCTAAATGAAAAACTGTTTTTT. Protein product: CASSQGQLNEKLFF.

The genes are TRBV4-1 and TRBJ2-7, with D possibly TRBD2 on 5 matching bases. CDR1 is MGHRA, CDR2 YSYEKL, per germline. The CDR3 extends over 13 amino acids. With 0 bases removed from V and 10 bases from J, the gap between germline ends came to 13 bases. The DNA of the CDR3 is TGCGCCAGCAGCCAAGATAGGGTCGGACTCCAGTACTTC. It codes for CASSQDRVGLQYF.

CDR3 protein: CTKHRDRGYEQYF. DNA of the CDR3: TGCACGAAGCACCGGGACAGGGGCTACGAGCAGTACTTC. This sequence joins TRBV1 and TRBJ2-7; TRBD1, the D gene given by the table, was not confirmed from the DNA. TRBV1 is a known pseudogene. The CDR3 sequence is 13 residues long.

V and J are TRBV6-5 and TRBJ2-1; 10 nucleotides agree with TRBD2. The CDR3 consists of 16 residues. CDR1 and CDR2 (germline): MNHEY, SVGAGI. V lost 4 bases to trimming and J lost 5 bases; unmatched junction nucleotides: 8. Here the CDR3 reads CASSSLGLAANNEQFF. In DNA form, the CDR3 reads TGTGCCAGCAGTTCCCTAGGACTAGCGGCCAACAATGAGCAGTTCTTC.